The text below deals with one T cell receptor beta chain. No cognate antigen has been identified for it. No base quality information exists; no much larger clone differs at one position. The record originates from a study of blood T cell repertoires in COVID-19 (TCRdb year 2020). Background on the whole study: Collaborator samples came from the United States, Italy and Spain and covered acute and convalescent phases of COVID-19. Samples were obtained from the ongoing ImmuneRACE study (first 160 participants) and from roughly 1,300 subjects provided by 6 global collaborators. Where available, HLA class I and class II types were obtained from metadata supplied by the sample provider rather than from assay-based typing. A de-identified subject ID, COVID-19 status, age in years and sex were almost always included in the sample metadata. The material from the prospective study consisted of cDNA or gDNA derived from T cells, B-cell-depleted T cells, or PBMCs. A freely available public database, intended as a resource for researchers studying the immune response to SARS-CoV-2, is where the repertoires were released. Deeply sampled blood TCRbeta repertoires from subjects exposed to, actively infected with, or recovered from COVID-19 were included in the dataset.

Overall results and qualifications from the work: The amount of clinical and demographic metadata varied by source and participant and was provided uncurated.

TCRbeta CDR3 regions were amplified from genomic DNA using the immunoSEQ Assay, a bias-controlled multiplex PCR. The paper's data handling went like this. The number of nucleated cells in each sample was estimated from the amplification of reference gene primers within the assay. Sequence reads were collapsed and filtered to measure the absolute abundance of every unique TCRbeta CDR3 rearrangement. Productive Simpson clonality was computed per sample as the square root of Simpson's diversity index over productive rearrangements. Here the immuneACCESS table is served through TCRdb, limited to in-frame sequences with V and J called. Missing clones are a known gap in these copies; in checked studies unresolved V genes cover under half, and the rest lacks a known reason. That table supplies the V and J calls and clone size; D and trimming were determined from the DNA. This sample is represented by around 320,000 clones; around 87% of them were singletons. Of the sample, more than 2% falls within the top ten clones.

Each collaborating institution followed its own protocols to collect whole blood in K2EDTA tubes. Collaborator samples were shipped for TCRbeta analysis as frozen whole blood, isolated PBMCs, or DNA extracted from either sample type. The CDR3 starts with the cysteine, ends with the phenylalanine, and has 15 residues. The entry retains the CDR3 DNA only, 45 bases that are in frame from base 1. For CDR1 and CDR2, the germline V gene lists MNHEY and SVGEGT. V is reduced by 2 bases and J by 6 bases, leaving a spacing of 13 bases between them. This TCR derives from a man in his late teens or twenties with active or convalescent COVID-19. This chain joins TRBV6-2 or TRBV6-3 to TRBJ2-2; a tentative D call is TRBD1 (6 bases match). The specimen sequenced was peripheral blood. The CDR3 is CASSYGPGVAGELFF. The bases are TGTGCCAGCAGTTACGGACCAGGGGTTGCCGGGGAGCTGTTTTTT.